Sequencing of this T cell receptor beta chain was carried out in a study of T cells in Graves' hyperthyroidism and ophthalmopathy. Whole-study results and caveats: Blood held most thyroid clonotypes expanded above 0.001 frequency. The model forecast ophthalmopathy, anticipating it by a median about 6.5 months before onset.

RNA transcripts were the template for amplifying TCR beta CDR3 regions. Carried out on the TCR CDR3, a first-round RT-PCR used the HTBI primer set. TCRdb reprocessed the multiplex PCR reads with MiXCR, giving one entry per CDR3 protein. Of 500,000 to 800,000 distinct CDR3 sequences in the sample, less than 45% were seen once. Thyroid ultrasound and orbital computed tomography, with clinical symptoms and serum thyroxine and TRAb, informed diagnoses. Note on this clonotype: Its matching antigen is unknown.

The V gene's germline CDR1 is MNHNS and CDR2 SASEGT. The length of the CDR3 is 14 residues. Trimming pared 3 bases from V and 7 bases from J, leaving 15 bases between. The TCR originated in an adult man with Graves' disease, either hyperthyroidism or ophthalmopathy (not recorded which). Sequencing was performed on peripheral blood or thyroid tissue (not recorded which). The rearrangement uses TRBV6-1 and TRBJ1-1; maybe TRBD1 (5 bases). CDR3 in amino acids: CASSEAVVGGEAFF. The CDR3 nucleotides read TGTGCCAGCAGTGAGGCAGTCGTCGGGGGTGAAGCTTTCTTT.